A selection of T cell receptor beta chains follows, all from one sample in a study of T cell responses to AZD1222 COVID-19 vaccine. Clones were read by immunoSEQ multiplex PCR, and TCRdb kept only the in-frame ones, dropping some. The sample includes about 130,000 clones, 85% to 90% of them seen just once. The specimen comprised peripheral blood, sampled on day 0 of AZD1222 vaccination. The receptors derive from an adult in good health. Both conserved end residues are part of each CDR3. A D gene is named only where the DNA matches it firmly. The listing skips clone size in some rows; elsewhere it reads once, few, many or a size class.

v_call: TRBV11-3
d_call: .
clone_size: few
j_call: TRBJ2-1
cdr3_length: 15
cdr3_nt: TGTGCCAGCAGCCCAGGCCGGTCCATTGACAATGAGCAGTTCTTC
cdr3_aa: CASSPGRSIDNEQFF

v_call: TRBV28
d_call: .
clone_size: .
j_call: TRBJ1-4
cdr3_length: 14
cdr3_nt: TGTGCCAGCAGGAGGCGGGGAGGTGGTGAAAAACTGTTTTTT
cdr3_aa: CASRRRGGGEKLFF

v_call: TRBV10-3
d_call: .
clone_size: .
j_call: TRBJ2-7
cdr3_length: 12
cdr3_nt: TGTGCCATCAGCTCCGGTGGTTACGAGCAGTACTTC
cdr3_aa: CAISSGGYEQYF

v_call: TRBV7-3
d_call: TRBD2
clone_size: .
j_call: TRBJ2-1
cdr3_length: 16
cdr3_nt: TGTGCCAGCAGCTTAAGGGCGGGGGGCACCTACAATGAGCAGTTCTTC
cdr3_aa: CASSLRAGGTYNEQFF

v_call: TRBV5-6
d_call: .
clone_size: .
j_call: TRBJ1-2
cdr3_length: 14
cdr3_nt: TGTGCCAGCAGCTTGGACAGAAGTCATTATGGCTACACCTTC
cdr3_aa: CASSLDRSHYGYTF

v_call: TRBV7-9
d_call: .
clone_size: .
j_call: TRBJ1-1
cdr3_length: 16
cdr3_nt: TGTGCCAGCAGCCCCCCGGGAGAAAGATTGGGCACTGAAGCTTTCTTT
cdr3_aa: CASSPPGERLGTEAFF

v_call: TRBV2
d_call: .
clone_size: few
j_call: TRBJ1-2
cdr3_length: 14
cdr3_nt: TGTGCCAGCAGTGAAGGGACCGCTTTATATGGCTACACCTTC
cdr3_aa: CASSEGTALYGYTF

v_call: TRBV27
d_call: .
clone_size: .
j_call: TRBJ1-5
cdr3_length: 15
cdr3_nt: TGTGCCAGCATCACAAGTCATGGTGACAATCAGCCCCAGCATTTT
cdr3_aa: CASITSHGDNQPQHF

v_call: TRBV7-2
d_call: .
clone_size: .
j_call: TRBJ1-5
cdr3_length: 14
cdr3_nt: TGTGCCAGCAGCTTAGGGCAGCTTAATCAGCCCCAGCATTTT
cdr3_aa: CASSLGQLNQPQHF

v_call: TRBV28
d_call: .
clone_size: .
j_call: TRBJ1-5
cdr3_length: 16
cdr3_nt: TGTGCCAGCAGTTTGGTAAAAGGGGGATTGAATCAGCCCCAGCATTTT
cdr3_aa: CASSLVKGGLNQPQHF

v_call: TRBV9
d_call: .
clone_size: few
j_call: TRBJ1-2
cdr3_length: 16
cdr3_nt: TGTGCCAGCAGCGTAGGCCCCTCGTCAGGGTTCTATGGCTACACCTTC
cdr3_aa: CASSVGPSSGFYGYTF

v_call: TRBV7-3
d_call: .
clone_size: .
j_call: TRBJ2-3
cdr3_length: 15
cdr3_nt: TGTGCCAGCAGCACAGATCCCACCGCCTCAGATACGCAGTATTTT
cdr3_aa: CASSTDPTASDTQYF

v_call: TRBV20-1
d_call: TRBD2
clone_size: .
j_call: TRBJ2-3
cdr3_length: 16
cdr3_nt: TGCAGTGCTAGTCTCGGGGGGAGCGGACGCACAGATACGCAGTATTTT
cdr3_aa: CSASLGGSGRTDTQYF

v_call: TRBV28
d_call: TRBD1
clone_size: .
j_call: TRBJ2-7
cdr3_length: 15
cdr3_nt: TGTGCCAGCACCTCGACAGGGTCAGGGTTTTACGAGCAGTACTTC
cdr3_aa: CASTSTGSGFYEQYF

v_call: TRBV9
d_call: .
clone_size: .
j_call: TRBJ1-5
cdr3_length: 14
cdr3_nt: TGTGCCAGCAGCGTAGGCCGTAGCAATCAGCCCCAGCATTTT
cdr3_aa: CASSVGRSNQPQHF

v_call: TRBV16
d_call: .
clone_size: .
j_call: TRBJ1-2
cdr3_length: 13
cdr3_nt: TGTGCCAGCAGCCAATCGATAAACTATGGCTACACCTTC
cdr3_aa: CASSQSINYGYTF

v_call: TRBV7-9
d_call: .
clone_size: .
j_call: TRBJ2-7
cdr3_length: 14
cdr3_nt: TGTGCCAGCAGTTCGGACAGCTCCACCTACGAGCAGTACTTC
cdr3_aa: CASSSDSSTYEQYF

v_call: TRBV11-2
d_call: .
clone_size: .
j_call: TRBJ1-2
cdr3_length: 12
cdr3_nt: TGTGCCAGCAGCTTAGACGGGGATGGCTACACCTTC
cdr3_aa: CASSLDGDGYTF

v_call: TRBV5-5
d_call: .
clone_size: .
j_call: TRBJ2-7
cdr3_length: 12
cdr3_nt: TGTGCCAGCAGCTTGGCTCTTAGGGAGCAGTACTTC
cdr3_aa: CASSLALREQYF

v_call: TRBV11-2
d_call: .
clone_size: .
j_call: TRBJ1-4
cdr3_length: 14
cdr3_nt: TGTGCCAGCAGCACCACCGGGGGCTATGAAAAACTGTTTTTT
cdr3_aa: CASSTTGGYEKLFF

v_call: TRBV9
d_call: .
clone_size: .
j_call: TRBJ1-1
cdr3_length: 13
cdr3_nt: TGTGCCAGCAGCGTAGACAGGGCTGATGAAGCTTTCTTT
cdr3_aa: CASSVDRADEAFF

v_call: TRBV27
d_call: .
clone_size: few
j_call: TRBJ1-1
cdr3_length: 16
cdr3_nt: TGTGCCAGCAGTTTATCGAATTATAGGGTGAACACTGAAGCTTTCTTT
cdr3_aa: CASSLSNYRVNTEAFF

v_call: TRBV19
d_call: .
clone_size: .
j_call: TRBJ1-2
cdr3_length: 10
cdr3_nt: TGTGCCAGTAGTAGCAAGGACTACACCTTC
cdr3_aa: CASSSKDYTF

v_call: TRBV28
d_call: .
clone_size: .
j_call: TRBJ1-5
cdr3_length: 16
cdr3_nt: TGTGCCAGCAGTTTGATGGCTCTCGGGGGTAATCAGCCCCAGCATTTT
cdr3_aa: CASSLMALGGNQPQHF

v_call: TRBV6-1
d_call: TRBD1
clone_size: .
j_call: TRBJ2-1
cdr3_length: 15
cdr3_nt: TGTGCCAGCAGTGAGGGGACAGTTCCCTACAATGAGCAGTTCTTC
cdr3_aa: CASSEGTVPYNEQFF

v_call: TRBV6-5
d_call: .
clone_size: .
j_call: TRBJ2-1
cdr3_length: 14
cdr3_nt: TGTGCCAGCAGTTACCCCGGAGGGCACAATGAGCAGTTCTTC
cdr3_aa: CASSYPGGHNEQFF

v_call: TRBV7-9
d_call: .
clone_size: .
j_call: TRBJ2-7
cdr3_length: 12
cdr3_nt: TGTGCCAGCAGCCCCCGGGGTCACGAGCAGTACTTC
cdr3_aa: CASSPRGHEQYF

v_call: TRBV7-9
d_call: .
clone_size: .
j_call: TRBJ2-1
cdr3_length: 14
cdr3_nt: TGTGCCAGCAGCTTAGTTGACATCCTCAATGAGCAGTTCTTC
cdr3_aa: CASSLVDILNEQFF

v_call: TRBV2
d_call: .
clone_size: .
j_call: TRBJ2-2
cdr3_length: 11
cdr3_nt: TGTGCCAGCAGTGTCTTAGGGGAGCTGTTTTTT
cdr3_aa: CASSVLGELFF

v_call: TRBV2
d_call: .
clone_size: once
j_call: TRBJ2-7
cdr3_length: 13
cdr3_nt: TGTGCCAGCACCGCAGGGGGGTCCTACGAGCAGTACTTC
cdr3_aa: CASTAGGSYEQYF

v_call: TRBV7-2
d_call: .
clone_size: .
j_call: TRBJ1-5
cdr3_length: 13
cdr3_nt: TGTGCCAGCAGCTTACAGGTTGCCAAGCCCCAGCATTTT
cdr3_aa: CASSLQVAKPQHF

v_call: TRBV3-1/TRBV3-2
d_call: .
clone_size: .
j_call: TRBJ1-1
cdr3_length: 11
cdr3_nt: TGTGCCAGCAGCCAAGACGGCGGAGCTTTCTTT
cdr3_aa: CASSQDGGAFF

v_call: TRBV5-6
d_call: .
clone_size: .
j_call: TRBJ2-3
cdr3_length: 13
cdr3_nt: TGTGCCAGCAGCTCCCGGGGGGCTGATACGCAGTATTTT
cdr3_aa: CASSSRGADTQYF

v_call: TRBV29-1
d_call: .
clone_size: .
j_call: TRBJ1-3
cdr3_length: 14
cdr3_nt: TGCAGCGTTGGTACAGGGAGCGCTGGAAACACCATATATTTT
cdr3_aa: CSVGTGSAGNTIYF

v_call: TRBV15
d_call: .
clone_size: .
j_call: TRBJ2-6
cdr3_length: 19
cdr3_nt: TGTGCCACCACCCCATTTAGCAGGGAAGAAAGCTCTGGGGCCAACGTCCTGACTTTC
cdr3_aa: CATTPFSREESSGANVLTF

v_call: TRBV4-1
d_call: .
clone_size: .
j_call: TRBJ2-2
cdr3_length: 15
cdr3_nt: TGCGCCAGCAACAACCGGCGGGGCGCCACCGGGGAGCTGTTTTTT
cdr3_aa: CASNNRRGATGELFF

v_call: TRBV10-2
d_call: TRBD1
clone_size: few
j_call: TRBJ1-2
cdr3_length: 17
cdr3_nt: TGCGCCAGCAGTGAGTCGATCCCGACAGGGGCTAACTATGGCTACACCTTC
cdr3_aa: CASSESIPTGANYGYTF

v_call: TRBV7-3
d_call: .
clone_size: .
j_call: TRBJ2-1
cdr3_length: 15
cdr3_nt: TGTGCCAGCAGCTTAGGATGGACAGCCAACAATGAGCAGTTCTTC
cdr3_aa: CASSLGWTANNEQFF

v_call: TRBV9
d_call: .
clone_size: .
j_call: TRBJ1-1
cdr3_length: 13
cdr3_nt: TGTGCCAGCAGCGACATAAAGAACACTGAAGCTTTCTTT
cdr3_aa: CASSDIKNTEAFF

v_call: TRBV7-2
d_call: TRBD1
clone_size: few
j_call: TRBJ1-1
cdr3_length: 15
cdr3_nt: TGTGCCAGCAGCTTGGGGGGACAGATAAACACTGAAGCTTTCTTT
cdr3_aa: CASSLGGQINTEAFF

v_call: TRBV5-6
d_call: .
clone_size: .
j_call: TRBJ2-2
cdr3_length: 11
cdr3_nt: TGTGCCAGCAGCCTTATCGGGGAGCTGTTTTTT
cdr3_aa: CASSLIGELFF

v_call: TRBV7-2
d_call: .
clone_size: few
j_call: TRBJ1-5
cdr3_length: 14
cdr3_nt: TGTGCCAGCAGCTCAACGGGGGACCGGCTGCCCCAGCATTTT
cdr3_aa: CASSSTGDRLPQHF

v_call: TRBV10-3
d_call: .
clone_size: .
j_call: TRBJ1-3
cdr3_length: 14
cdr3_nt: TGTGCCATCAGCTCAGGGACCTCTGGAAACACCATATATTTT
cdr3_aa: CAISSGTSGNTIYF

v_call: TRBV18
d_call: TRBD1
clone_size: .
j_call: TRBJ1-6
cdr3_length: 15
cdr3_nt: TGTGCCAGCTCCCGAGGACAGGGCGAAAATTCACCCCTCCACTTT
cdr3_aa: CASSRGQGENSPLHF

v_call: TRBV18
d_call: TRBD1
clone_size: .
j_call: TRBJ1-3
cdr3_length: 15
cdr3_nt: TGTGCCAGCTCACCGAAAGGGGGCGAAGGAAACACCATATATTTT
cdr3_aa: CASSPKGGEGNTIYF

v_call: TRBV19
d_call: .
clone_size: .
j_call: TRBJ2-7
cdr3_length: 15
cdr3_nt: TGTGCCAGTAGTATATCCCCCGGGACTTCTAGCGAGCAGTACTTC
cdr3_aa: CASSISPGTSSEQYF

v_call: TRBV7-9
d_call: .
clone_size: .
j_call: TRBJ2-7
cdr3_length: 14
cdr3_nt: TGTGCCAGCAGCTTAACCCGAGCGGACTACGAGCAGTACTTC
cdr3_aa: CASSLTRADYEQYF

v_call: TRBV7-9
d_call: .
clone_size: .
j_call: TRBJ2-1
cdr3_length: 15
cdr3_nt: TGTGCCAGCAGCTTACCCCCGACAGAGCGCAATGAGCAGTTCTTC
cdr3_aa: CASSLPPTERNEQFF

v_call: TRBV19
d_call: .
clone_size: .
j_call: TRBJ2-1
cdr3_length: 13
cdr3_nt: TGTGCCAGTCGGGAGTCTTCCTACAATGAGCAGTTCTTC
cdr3_aa: CASRESSYNEQFF

v_call: TRBV7-7
d_call: .
clone_size: .
j_call: TRBJ2-5
cdr3_length: 14
cdr3_nt: TGTGCTAGCAGCTTAGTCCCCTCCCAAGAGACCCAGTACTTC
cdr3_aa: CASSLVPSQETQYF

v_call: TRBV19
d_call: TRBD2
clone_size: .
j_call: TRBJ2-7
cdr3_length: 16
cdr3_nt: TGTGCCAGTAGTATAAGAGGGGACTACCTCCTCTACGAGCAGTACTTC
cdr3_aa: CASSIRGDYLLYEQYF

v_call: TRBV6-6
d_call: .
clone_size: .
j_call: TRBJ2-2
cdr3_length: 15
cdr3_nt: TGTGCCAGCAGTTACGGGAACAGGTACACCGGGGAGCTGTTTTTT
cdr3_aa: CASSYGNRYTGELFF

v_call: TRBV30
d_call: TRBD1
clone_size: .
j_call: TRBJ1-5
cdr3_length: 18
cdr3_nt: TGTGCCTGGAGTGTAGACAGGGGAATAAAACTTTCAAATCAGCCCCAGCATTTT
cdr3_aa: CAWSVDRGIKLSNQPQHF

v_call: TRBV2
d_call: .
clone_size: .
j_call: TRBJ2-4
cdr3_length: 14
cdr3_nt: TGTGCCAGCAGTGATAAGCTAGCCAAAAACATTCAGTACTTC
cdr3_aa: CASSDKLAKNIQYF

v_call: TRBV9
d_call: .
clone_size: .
j_call: TRBJ1-2
cdr3_length: 13
cdr3_nt: TGTGCCAGCAGCAGAGGGCAGGGCTATGGCTACACCTTC
cdr3_aa: CASSRGQGYGYTF

v_call: TRBV5-8
d_call: .
clone_size: .
j_call: TRBJ2-7
cdr3_length: 15
cdr3_nt: TGTGCCAGCAGCTTGGGGGGACAAAACTCCTACGAGCAGTACTTC
cdr3_aa: CASSLGGQNSYEQYF